This T cell receptor (beta chain) was recovered during a study of vaccination and CD4 T cells after COVID-19. Specified treatment: approximately 11-day PBMC culture with coronavirus spike peptide pools or control peptides (ViraFEST assay). TCRs were sequenced by ViraFEST after antigen-specific T cells had been expanded with peptide pools. Study results and caveats: Post-vaccination, and not before, a median approximately 85% of reactive clones appeared in convalescent patients. When vaccine-specific clones from convalescent patients were examined, 304 of 307 were spike mono-reactive.

Cultured CD4+ T-cell DNA underwent Oncomine TCR Beta short-read sequencing. The authors extracted genomic DNA from cultured CD4+ T cells. MiXCR, applied by TCRdb to the PCR reads, yields one record per CDR3 protein. The data show 8,500 to 10,000 distinct CDR3 sequences, with roughly 23% seen just once and roughly a fifth held by the top ten. Comments on this clonotype: Antigen specificity is unknown.

Germline V gives CDR1 MNHNS, CDR2 SASEGT. The CDR3 covers 14 residues. V was cut by 6 bases and J by 11 bases, with 20 bases left in between. This TCR came from a human donor with COVID-19. This sequence joins TRBV6-1 and TRBJ1-5; a possible D gene is TRBD1 (5 bases). The sequenced sample was cultured CD4+ T cells from blood. The CDR3 DNA follows: TGTGCCAGCAGCCTACGGGGACCCAGCCCGGCCCAGCATTTT. This sequence encodes CASSLRGPSPAQHF.